Presented here are 18 T cell receptor beta chains from one specimen sequenced in a study of regulatory T cells in long-lasting Graves disease. iRepertoire HTBI primers and Arm-PCR of CDR3 regions built TCR beta libraries. TCRdb re-derived calls from the multiplex PCR reads in MiXCR, one entry per CDR3 protein. The repertoire holds around 500,000 distinct CDR3 sequences, with 15% to 20% as singletons. Specified time point: newly diagnosed GD, antithyroid drugs for less than 3 months. The authors made the TCR library using RNA they extracted from PBMCs. These data were also filed under a second study, of T cells in Graves' hyperthyroidism and ophthalmopathy.

Sequencing was performed on peripheral blood mononuclear cells (PBMCs), taken at new diagnosis, from a patient treated with antithyroid drugs. All receptors come from a woman between 40 and 65 years old with Graves disease.

V usage is TRBV19 and J usage is TRBJ1-4, with D tentatively TRBD1 (6 bases). Germline-derived CDR1 and CDR2 are LNHDA and SQIVND (reference sequence). V dropped 6 bases and J dropped 3 bases, with 8 bases sitting between them. CDR3 length: 13 residues. CDR3 nucleotide sequence: TGTGCCAGTAGACAGGGTCCTAATGAAAAACTGTTTTTT. As protein: CASRQGPNEKLFF.

This clonotype was recorded many times. V is TRBV15 and J is TRBJ1-1; D gene unclear. CDR3 length: 15 residues. V lost 1 base, J lost 1 base, and 10 bases lay in between. Per germline, CDR1 LNHNV and CDR2 YYDKDF (reference sequence). CDR3 nucleotide sequence: TGTGCCACCAGCAGAGGGGGAGGCTCGAACACTGAAGCTTTCTTT. Translated, it gives CATSRGGGSNTEAFF.

The chain has TRBV7-9 and TRBJ2-3; 9 nucleotides match TRBD1. V trimming: 5 bases; J trimming: 4 bases; junction bases outside the gene matches: 16. The CDR3 consists of 18 residues. Per germline, CDR1 SEHNR and CDR2 FQNEAQ (reference sequence). The CDR3 protein is CASSPKPLGQGGADTQYF. CDR3 bases: TGTGCCAGCAGCCCCAAGCCCCTGGGACAGGGTGGAGCAGATACGCAGTATTTT.

The chain carries TRBV3-1 and TRBJ2-3; 7 positions match TRBD2. With V trimmed by 0 bases and J by 6 bases, 3 bases remained unmatched. The CDR3 loop spans 14 amino acids. Germline assignment: CDR1 LGHDT and CDR2 YNNKEL (reference sequence). This CDR3 reads CASSQDWEGDTQYF. CDR3 nucleotide sequence: TGTGCCAGCAGCCAAGATTGGGAGGGGGATACGCAGTATTTT.

This clonotype was seen many times. J is TRBJ2-2 and V is TRBV12-3 or TRBV12-4; a possible D gene is TRBD1 (5 bases). The CDR3 consists of 15 residues. V lost 3 bases and J lost 6, with 14 bases in between. As DNA, the CDR3 is TGTGCCAGCAGTTTTTCTCAGGGCTTCGCCGGGGAGCTGTTTTTT. This gives the protein CASSFSQGFAGELFF.

The CDR3 region is CASREPTQGEVCGYTF. As DNA, the CDR3 is TGTGCCAGCAGGGAACCGACACAGGGCGAGGTCTGTGGCTACACCTTC. The rearrangement joins TRBV11-2 to TRBJ1-2; possibly TRBD1 for D (6 bases). The CDR3 loop spans 16 amino acids. CDR1 is SGHAT, CDR2 FQNNGV, per germline. V was pared by 6 bases and J by 7 bases, with 24 bases between.

The table lists this clonotype with a few counts. The V and J genes are TRBV5-1 and TRBJ2-5; TRBD2 aligns across 11 bases. The J segment lost 2 bases and the V segment lost 4 bases, leaving 10 bases of the junction unmatched. Germline CDR1 SGHRS, CDR2 YFSETQ. The CDR3 has 17 amino acids. The CDR3 DNA reads TGCGCCAGCAGCGGAGACCTTGCTAGCGGGGGGCAAGAGACCCAGTACTTC. It translates to CASSGDLASGGQETQYF. The complete variable domain, with remaining parts taken from reference TRBV5-1 and TRBJ2-5, reads KAGVTQTPRYLIKTRGQQVTLSCSPISGHRSVSWYQQTPGQGLQFLFEYFSETQRNKGNFPGRFSGRQFSNSRSEMNVSTLELGDSALYLCASSGDLASGGQETQYFGPGTRLLVL.

This clonotype was observed a handful of times. The DNA of the CDR3 is TGTGCCAGCAGCTTAGTATACGATAAAGCTTTCTTT. Translated: CASSLVYDKAFF. The chain recombines TRBV11-3 with TRBJ1-1; D ambiguous. Trimming stripped 1 base from V and 9 bases from J, with 9 bases between. Looked up from germline, CDR1 is SGHNT and CDR2 is YENEEA. This CDR3 comprises 12 residues.

This clonotype was seen at least ten times. This chain joins TRBV3-1 and TRBJ1-3; weak D call: TRBD1 (5 bases). CDR3 size: 13 residues. CDR1 is LGHDT and CDR2 is YNNKEL in the germline V gene (reference sequence). V lost 8 bases to trimming and J lost 4 bases, with 12 bases between them. The CDR3 DNA follows: TGTGCCAGCGGAAGACAGAGCGGAAACACCATATATTTT. Its protein is CASGRQSGNTIYF. Using reference TRBV3-1 and TRBJ1-3 for the parts outside the CDR3, the full variable domain is DTAVSQTPKYLVTQMGNDKSIKCEQNLGHDTMYWYKQDSKKFLKIMFSYNNKELIINETVPNRFSPKSPDKAHLNLHINSLELGDSAVYFCASGRQSGNTIYFGEGSWLTVV.

This clonotype was observed at least ten times. This chain joins TRBV2 and TRBJ1-4, with D perhaps TRBD1 (6 bases). This CDR3 is 14 amino acids long. The germline gives CDR1 SNHLY, CDR2 FYNNEI. The V end was cut by 8 bases, the J end by 7 bases, with 17 bases between. The CDR3 loop reads CASGDIGDSEKLFF. The CDR3 bases are TGTGCCAGCGGGGACATTGGGGATAGTGAAAAACTGTTTTTT. The whole variable domain, filled in from reference TRBV2 and TRBJ1-4, reads EPEVTQTPSHQVTQMGQEVILRCVPISNHLYFYWYRQILGQKVEFLVSFYNNEISEKSEIFDDQFSVERPDGSNFTLKIRSTKLEDSAMYFCASGDIGDSEKLFFGSGTQLSVL.

This clonotype has at least ten counts. This sequence joins TRBV20-1 and TRBJ1-5; weak D call: TRBD1 (5 bases). The V end lost 6 bases, the J end lost 7 bases, and 16 bases lay between the germline ends. CDR1 is DFQATT and CDR2 is SNEGSKA in the germline V gene (reference sequence). CDR3 size: 13 residues. The chain's CDR3 is CSATGQGLQPQHF. In nucleotides, the CDR3 is TGCAGTGCCACTGGACAAGGGTTGCAGCCCCAGCATTTT.

This clonotype was recorded at least ten times. This chain uses TRBV6-1 with TRBJ1-1; a possible D gene is TRBD1 (5 bases). CDR3 length: 14 amino acids. Germline V CDR1 and CDR2: MNHNS, SASEGT. Trimming shortened V by 7 bases and J by 0 bases, and 12 bases separated the two germline ends. This chain's CDR3 is CASTGPGLNTEAFF. As DNA, the CDR3 is TGTGCCAGCACGGGTCCAGGGCTGAACACTGAAGCTTTCTTT.

Many counts were recorded for this clonotype. This chain connects TRBV5-1 to TRBJ2-3, with TRBD2 matching over 7 bases. Trimming cost V 4 bases and J 0 bases; bases outside gene matches: 8. Looked up from germline, CDR1 is SGHRS and CDR2 is YFSETQ. The CDR3 length is 16 residues. The DNA for the CDR3 is TGCGCCAGCAGCGGTGCGGGAGCGCCAAGCACAGATACGCAGTATTTT. The encoded protein is CASSGAGAPSTDTQYF.

This clonotype was picked up one time. The rearrangement joins TRBV5-1 to TRBJ2-1; 10 nucleotides line up with TRBD2. The CDR3 consists of 16 residues. Germline-derived CDR1 and CDR2 are SGHRS and YFSETQ. The V and J ends lost 2 bases and 7 bases, in that order; junction bases with no gene match: 9. This CDR3 is CASSFGPGLAINEQFF. In DNA form, the CDR3 reads TGCGCCAGCAGCTTCGGCCCGGGACTAGCGATTAATGAGCAGTTCTTC.

The sample holds many counts of this clonotype. The V gene is TRBV5-1, the J gene TRBJ2-7; 10 nucleotides line up with TRBD1. This CDR3 spans 15 amino acids. J lost 7 bases, V lost 0 bases, and 7 bases had no gene match. In germline, CDR1 is SGHRS, CDR2 YFSETQ. The CDR3 here is CASSLEGQGRMEQYF. DNA for the CDR3: TGCGCCAGCAGCTTGGAGGGACAGGGGCGCATGGAGCAGTACTTC.

This clonotype was seen many times. This chain connects TRBV5-1 to TRBJ2-3; D not certain. The germline gives CDR1 SGHRS, CDR2 YFSETQ. The CDR3 covers 15 residues. Trimming removed 0 bases from V and 0 bases from J, with 8 bases in between. CDR3 region: CASSLDAVSTDTQYF. CDR3 coding DNA: TGCGCCAGCAGCTTGGACGCGGTTAGCACAGATACGCAGTATTTT.

The chain employs TRBV7-8 and TRBJ1-2, with D tentatively TRBD1 (6 bases). V shed 4 bases and J shed 1 base, with 22 bases lying between them. Per germline, CDR1 SGHVS and CDR2 FQNEAQ. The CDR3 extends over 18 amino acids. This chain's CDR3 is CASSSSRRGGRGNYGYTF. The CDR3 region has the DNA TGTGCCAGCAGCTCTTCCCGCCGAGGGGGAAGGGGTAACTATGGCTACACCTTC.

This clonotype was counted a few times. This sequence joins TRBV6-1 and TRBJ2-2, with a weak D call TRBD1 (8 bases). Per the germline V gene, CDR1 is MNHNS and CDR2 is SASEGT. There are 17 residues in the CDR3. V was shortened by 7 bases and J by 2 bases, with 20 bases between the two germline ends. DNA of the CDR3: TGTGCCAGCACCAGAGCGGGGCAGGGGGCTAACACCGGGGAGCTGTTTTTT. As protein: CASTRAGQGANTGELFF.